Listed below are T cell receptor beta chains from one sample, sequenced in a study of shared clonotypes between healthy human individuals. The assay was immunoSEQ multiplex PCR, and TCRdb's table has in-frame clones only and misses some. In the table there are 1,100,000 or so clones, around three quarters of which are singletons. Source material: memory CD4+ T cells from PBMCs. The receptors shown here come from a man between 18 and 29 years old in good health. Some clones in this sample may be carry-over from other donors' samples. The CDR3 runs from the conserved cysteine through the conserved F or W. D genes are given only for firm matches. Clone size is given for some rows only: seen once, a few or many times, or a class if the clone is expanded.

size | J | V | D | CDR3 | DNA
few | TRBJ1-1 | TRBV28 | - | CATTGPATEAFF | TGTGCCACGACAGGACCTGCGACTGAAGCTTTCTTT
once | TRBJ2-7 | TRBV28 | - | CASSSQGYSYEQYF | TGTGCCAGCAGCTCACAGGGCTACTCCTACGAGCAGTACTTC
- | TRBJ1-2 | TRBV9 | TRBD1 | CASATGAVGYGYTF | TGTGCCAGCGCAACAGGGGCGGTAGGCTATGGCTACACCTTC
- | TRBJ1-4 | TRBV19 | TRBD1 | CASSEGQGKEKLFF | TGTGCCAGTAGCGAGGGACAGGGAAAAGAAAAACTGTTTTTT
- | TRBJ2-3 | TRBV5-1 | TRBD2 | CASSLTPGLAGEDTQYF | TGCGCCAGCAGCTTGACGCCGGGACTAGCGGGAGAAGATACGCAGTATTTT
many | TRBJ1-1 | TRBV19 | TRBD1 | CASSLQGTSTEAFF | TGTGCCAGTAGTCTACAGGGGACGAGCACTGAAGCTTTCTTT
- | TRBJ2-7 | TRBV19 | TRBD2 | CASSPAGLAGAYEQYF | TGTGCCAGTAGCCCAGCGGGACTAGCGGGAGCCTACGAGCAGTACTTC
- | TRBJ2-3 | TRBV7-9 | - | CAWTGSTDTQYF | TGTGCCTGGACGGGGAGCACAGATACGCAGTATTTT
- | TRBJ2-7 | TRBV15 | TRBD1 | CATSRDRTGGGYEQYF | TGTGCCACCAGCAGAGACCGAACAGGGGGTGGCTACGAGCAGTACTTC
once | TRBJ2-1 | TRBV6-5 | - | CASSQGTTRFF | TGTGCCAGCAGCCAGGGCACAACGAGGTTCTTC
- | TRBJ1-1 | TRBV30 | - | CAWRVGGLTEAFF | TGTGCCTGGAGGGTCGGGGGGCTCACTGAAGCTTTCTTT
- | TRBJ2-5 | TRBV4-3 | - | CASSQDGLRLGTQYF | TGCGCCAGCAGCCAAGATGGGCTACGCCTAGGGACCCAGTACTTC
- | TRBJ2-1 | TRBV25-1 | - | CASIGPSTVSQFF | TGTGCCAGCATCGGGCCTTCCACAGTCAGCCAGTTCTTC
- | TRBJ2-6 | TRBV6-1 | - | CASSESEGGANVLTF | TGTGCCAGCAGTGAGTCCGAGGGTGGGGCCAACGTCCTGACTTTC
once | TRBJ1-5 | TRBV7-9 | - | CASSSDSRSNQPQHF | TGTGCCAGCAGCTCCGACAGCCGAAGCAATCAGCCCCAGCATTTT
- | TRBJ2-3 | TRBV5-1 | - | CASSQTDTQYF | TGCGCCAGCAGCCAGACAGATACGCAGTATTTT
- | TRBJ2-6 | TRBV9 | TRBD2 | CASTLPGTSSGANVLTF | TGTGCCAGCACCCTTCCCGGGACTAGCTCCGGGGCCAACGTCCTGACTTTC
- | TRBJ1-6 | TRBV30 | TRBD1 | CAWSGQGGLFNSPLHF | TGTGCCTGGAGTGGTCAGGGGGGCCTATTTAATTCACCCCTCCACTTT
- | TRBJ1-2 | TRBV5-1 | TRBD1 | CASSSQTGGGSYTF | TGCGCCAGCAGCTCCCAGACAGGGGGCGGAAGCTACACCTTC
- | TRBJ1-2 | TRBV7-8 | TRBD1 | CASSQMTGGNYGYTF | TGTGCCAGCAGCCAAATGACAGGGGGTAACTATGGCTACACCTTC
- | TRBJ1-5 | TRBV28 | - | CASRKRGGGLRQPQHF | TGTGCCAGCAGGAAGAGGGGTGGGGGGCTACGGCAGCCCCAGCATTTT
once | TRBJ2-3 | TRBV6-6 | TRBD2 | CASSSQFPRLALQYF | TGTGCCAGCAGTTCGCAATTCCCGAGACTAGCGTTGCAGTATTTT
once | TRBJ2-1 | TRBV6-5 | TRBD2 | CASRQAGVYNEQFF | TGTGCCAGCAGGCAAGCGGGGGTATACAATGAGCAGTTCTTC
- | TRBJ2-6 | TRBV2 | TRBD1 | CASSGTPGQGASPGANVLTF | TGTGCCAGCAGTGGAACACCGGGACAGGGGGCTTCGCCTGGGGCCAACGTCCTGACTTTC
- | TRBJ1-5 | TRBV28 | - | CASNLRGGAQPQHF | TGTGCCAGTAATCTCCGGGGCGGAGCTCAGCCCCAGCATTTT
- | TRBJ2-3 | TRBV5-4 | TRBD2 | CASSRTTVAGGVTDTQYF | TGTGCCAGCAGCCGGACTACAGTGGCGGGAGGGGTCACAGATACGCAGTATTTT
- | TRBJ2-5 | TRBV28 | TRBD1 | CASSFVQGAQTQYF | TGTGCCAGCAGTTTTGTACAGGGGGCGCAGACCCAGTACTTC
many | TRBJ2-1 | TRBV9 | - | CASSPRLVGNEQFF | TGTGCCAGCAGCCCCCGGTTGGTAGGCAATGAGCAGTTCTTC
once | TRBJ2-5 | TRBV27 | TRBD2 | CASRSAGAAQETQYF | TGTGCCAGCAGATCAGCGGGAGCGGCACAAGAGACCCAGTACTTC
- | TRBJ2-1 | TRBV7-3 | - | CASSLGDGREQFF | TGTGCCAGCAGCCTCGGGGACGGCCGGGAGCAGTTCTTC
- | TRBJ1-4 | TRBV30 | TRBD1 | CAWGAKGAFNEKLFF | TGTGCCTGGGGTGCGAAGGGGGCTTTTAATGAAAAACTGTTTTTT
- | TRBJ2-5 | TRBV11-1 | TRBD2 | CASSKGLAGGKETQYF | TGTGCCAGCAGCAAAGGACTAGCGGGAGGGAAGGAGACCCAGTACTTC